The subject of this entry is one T cell receptor beta chain. Per the germline V gene, CDR1 is MNHEY and CDR2 is SVGAGI. Trimming left V 2 bases short and J 0 bases short, with 9 bases between. The CDR3 runs 15 residues. Libraries were prepared by immunoSEQ multiplex PCR; TCRdb keeps only in-frame clonotypes and omits some of them. The profile shows approximately 82,000 clones, around 90% of them singletons. This record belongs to a study of technical replicates of blood from several donors. The chain links TRBV6-5 to TRBJ2-3; no clear D gene. This sequence originates from a human donor in good health. Source material: T cells isolated from PBMCs. The chain's CDR3 is CASSYGGASTDTQYF. The CDR3, as DNA: TGTGCCAGCAGTTACGGCGGAGCTAGCACAGATACGCAGTATTTT.